These 18 T cell receptor beta chains originate from one sample sequenced in a study of STAT5B mutations in CD4+ large granular lymphocyte leukemia. Repertoires were generated with immunoSEQ multiplex PCR, while TCRdb's copy carries only in-frame clones and drops some. Seen here are some 32,000 clones, around four fifths observed once, and the top ten hold 4% to 5.5%. The sequenced sample consisted of CD4+ T cells from blood buffy coats. The receptors derive from a human donor in good health.

J is TRBJ2-7 and V is TRBV7-6; maybe TRBD1 (6 bases). Trimming took 5 bases from V and 7 from J, leaving 9 bases between them. Germline lookup yields CDR1 SGHVS and CDR2 FNYEAQ. There are 11 residues in the CDR3. CDR3 sequence: CASSAQGEQYF. DNA for the CDR3: TGTGCCAGCAGCGCGCAGGGGGAGCAGTACTTC.

This rearrangement joins TRBV18 to TRBJ2-7; D is unresolved. The V gene's germline CDR1 is KGHSH and CDR2 LQKENI. V lost 3 bases, J lost 1 base, and 10 bases lay in between. The CDR3 contains 14 residues. Here the CDR3 DNA reads TGTGCCAGCTCACCGAACGGACGGTCCTACGAGCAGTACTTC. Amino acids: CASSPNGRSYEQYF.

The gene calls are TRBV6-1 and TRBJ2-3; D is uncertain. This CDR3 comprises 14 residues. The germline CDR1 and CDR2 sequences are MNHNS and SASEGT. V lost 2 bases and J 5 bases, leaving 11 bases between the germline ends. CDR3 nucleotides: TGTGCCAGCAGTGAATCGGTCGCGCAAGATACGCAGTATTTT. Translating it yields CASSESVAQDTQYF.

This clone has more than one count but fewer than ten. V and J are TRBV7-2 and TRBJ1-5, with D uncertain. The CDR3 covers 15 residues. In germline, CDR1 is SGHTA, CDR2 FQGNSA. V was shortened by 5 bases and J by 7 bases, with 18 bases between the two germline ends. This chain's CDR3 is CASSVGGLQRQPQHF. In nucleotides, the CDR3 is TGTGCCAGCAGCGTGGGAGGTCTACAGAGGCAGCCCCAGCATTTT.

The chain recombines TRBV19 with TRBJ2-7; 9 bases are a match to TRBD2. Trimming cost V 5 bases and J 7 bases; bases outside gene matches: 18. The CDR3 is 17 residues long. Germline lookup yields CDR1 LNHDA and CDR2 SQIVND (reference sequence). CDR3 sequence: CASSPSSGTSYWGEQYF. CDR3 DNA sequence: TGTGCCAGTAGTCCCTCTAGCGGGACGTCCTACTGGGGGGAGCAGTACTTC.

The chain has TRBV30 and TRBJ1-2, with D perhaps matching TRBD1 (6 bases). The CDR3 is made up of 12 amino acids. V was clipped by 4 bases and J by 7 bases, with 13 bases between them. Germline V gives CDR1 GTSNPN, CDR2 SVGIG (reference sequence). CDR3 bases: TGTGCCTGGACCGTCAGGGGCCCTGGCTACACCTTC. Amino acid sequence: CAWTVRGPGYTF.

V usage is TRBV28 and J usage is TRBJ2-2; maybe TRBD1 (6 bases). V gave up 2 bases and J gave up 2 bases, with 9 bases separating them. The CDR3 consists of 15 residues. Germline V gene sequence: CDR1 MDHEN, CDR2 SYDVKM. CDR3 in amino acids: CASSLGTRNTGELFF. CDR3 DNA: TGTGCCAGCAGTTTAGGGACACGTAACACCGGGGAGCTGTTTTTT.

The rearrangement joins TRBV15 to TRBJ1-1; 7 nucleotides line up with TRBD1. Germline lookup yields CDR1 LNHNV and CDR2 YYDKDF (reference sequence). After removal of 1 base from V and 5 bases from J, the junction contained 7 bases not matched to a gene. The CDR3 loop spans 15 amino acids. In nucleotides, the CDR3 is TGTGCCACCAGCAGAGGGTCAGGGGGTTTGACTGAAGCTTTCTTT. Residues: CATSRGSGGLTEAFF.

The chain has TRBV5-1 and TRBJ2-1, with TRBD2 identical over 12 bases. The V segment lost 2 bases and the J segment 8 bases; nucleotides outside the gene matches: 5. The CDR3 runs to 15 residues. Germline assignment: CDR1 SGHRS and CDR2 YFSETQ. The CDR3 DNA reads TGCGCCAGCAGCTTTCTAGCGGGAGGGCCTGATGAGCAGTTCTTC. Translating it yields CASSFLAGGPDEQFF.

DNA for the CDR3: TGTGCCAGCTCACCATCGCAGAAACAGCAGTACTTC. Protein sequence: CASSPSQKQQYF. The rearrangement links TRBV18 to TRBJ2-7; no clear D gene. The CDR3 length is 12 residues. Trimming left V 2 bases short and J 8 bases short, with 10 bases between. Germline loops: CDR1 KGHSH, CDR2 LQKENI.

The chain employs TRBV6-6 and TRBJ2-5; tentative D call: TRBD1 (6 bases). Between the trimmed V and J ends, which lost 0 bases and 3 bases, there was a span of 14 bases. The CDR3 covers 16 residues. Germline V gene sequence: CDR1 MNHNY, CDR2 SVGAGI (reference sequence). CDR3 sequence reads: CASSYSGRGEEETQYF. CDR3 coding DNA: TGTGCCAGCAGTTACTCGGGCAGGGGAGAGGAAGAGACCCAGTACTTC.

This sequence joins TRBV13 and TRBJ2-7, with TRBD1 matching over 10 bases. Germline trimming cut 5 bases from V and 1 base from J; bases unmatched to any gene: 5. In germline, CDR1 is PRHDT, CDR2 FYEKMQ (reference sequence). The CDR3 covers 15 residues. CDR3 sequence: CASSLVGQGSYEQYF. CDR3 coding DNA: TGTGCCAGCAGCCTCGTGGGACAGGGGTCCTACGAGCAGTACTTC.

The J gene is TRBJ2-5, the V gene TRBV18; 10 bases are shared with TRBD1. Germline V lookup: CDR1 KGHSH, CDR2 LQKENI. The CDR3 sequence is 17 residues long. Germline trimming cut 3 bases from V and 4 bases from J; bases unmatched to any gene: 11. CDR3 DNA sequence: TGTGCCAGCTCACCCTTAGGACAGGGGGGAAGTGGAGAGACCCAGTACTTC. Encoded protein: CASSPLGQGGSGETQYF.

This clone was seen a few times. The gene calls are TRBV6-6 and TRBJ2-1; no firm D call. CDR1 and CDR2 from the germline V gene are MNHNY and SVGAGI (reference sequence). CDR3 length equals 11 residues. V dropped 2 bases and J dropped 8 bases, with 4 bases sitting between them. In DNA, the CDR3 is TGTGCCAGCAGTTACGTGGATGAGCAGTTCTTC. Translating it yields CASSYVDEQFF.

V is TRBV19 and J is TRBJ2-3; 13 nucleotides align to TRBD2. Germline CDR1 reads LNHDA; CDR2 reads SQIVND (reference sequence). Trimming at V came to 0 bases and at J to 3 bases, leaving 3 bases not matched to a gene. This CDR3 has 17 residues. The chain's CDR3 is CASSIDRLAGGTDTQYF. CDR3 in DNA: TGTGCCAGTAGTATAGATCGACTAGCGGGAGGAACAGATACGCAGTATTTT.

This clone has just a few counts. The chain couples TRBV29-1 to TRBJ2-1; D perhaps matches TRBD2 (6 bases). CDR1 and CDR2 from the germline V gene are SQVTM and ANQGSEA. Deletions cut 6 bases from V and 2 bases from J, with 14 bases between. This CDR3 contains 14 residues. This CDR3 reads CSVNPGTPYNEQFF. Written as DNA, the CDR3 is TGCAGCGTCAATCCCGGGACTCCCTACAATGAGCAGTTCTTC.

This clone was counted only a few times. CDR3 loop: CASRARQASTDTQYF. The CDR3 region has the DNA TGCGCCAGCAGAGCCCGACAGGCAAGCACAGATACGCAGTATTTT. The genes are TRBV10-2 and TRBJ2-3, with D possibly matching TRBD1 (6 bases). The V gene lost 6 bases and the J gene lost 0 bases, with 13 bases spanning the gap. The CDR3 totals 15 residues. Germline loops: CDR1 WSHSY, CDR2 SAAADI.

The chain is built from TRBV27 and TRBJ1-2, with D possibly TRBD1 on 5 matching bases. CDR1 is MNHEY, CDR2 SMNVEV, per germline (reference sequence). V lost 4 bases to trimming and J lost 5 bases, with 17 bases between them. The CDR3 runs to 15 residues. Written as DNA, the CDR3 is TGTGCCAGCAGTTCAAACGGGGCGCTAAAATATGGCTACACCTTC. Its translation is CASSSNGALKYGYTF.